These 18 T cell receptor beta chains originate from one sample sequenced in a study of shared clonotypes between healthy human individuals (TCRdb year 2020). Library generation was performed with the immunoSEQ multiplex PCR assay. What TCRdb holds here is the immuneACCESS table cut down to in-frame rearrangements. Part of the clones is not present; checked against another copy, under half of the missing clones reflect an unresolved V gene, and the others are unexplained. This sample gives around 1.9 million clones in total; around 93% of them show up just once. The ten largest account for roughly 1.7% of the sample. For the CD8 naive samples, CD45RO-negative cells were positively selected for CCR7, yielding a CD45RA+CCR7+ population from which TemRA cells were excluded. The sample taken for sequencing was naive CD8+ T cells from PBMCs. In light of the paper, this sample's cell subset or site label describes: CD45RA+CCR7+. The receptor source for this set is a man younger than 35 in good health. Some clones in this sample may be carry-over from other donors' samples.

The V call is TRBV2, the J call TRBJ2-1, with a possible D match to TRBD1 (6 bases). The CDR3 runs 13 residues. The V end was cut by 5 bases, the J end by 5 bases, with 10 bases between. Germline CDR1 and CDR2: SNHLY and FYNNEI. In DNA form, the CDR3 reads TGTGCCAGCAGTCTCACAGGGAACAATGAGCAGTTCTTC. Encoded protein: CASSLTGNNEQFF.

This sequence joins TRBV6-1 and TRBJ2-7; D is possibly TRBD2 (6 bases). Germline assignment: CDR1 MNHNS and CDR2 SASEGT. V lost 4 bases and J lost 6, with 19 bases in between. The CDR3 runs to 15 residues. The CDR3 nucleotides read TGTGCCAGCAGTGTATTGGCGGGAAAAAAGGGCGAGCAGTACTTC. Its protein product is CASSVLAGKKGEQYF.

The rearrangement links TRBV27 to TRBJ2-1, with 9 bases lining up with TRBD2. The CDR3 has 16 residues. CDR1 MNHEY and CDR2 SMNVEV come from the germline V gene (reference sequence). V shed 3 bases and J 4 bases; nucleotides not matched to a gene: 7. DNA of the CDR3: TGTGCCAGCAGTTTTTCGGAGCTAGCGGGGTACAATGAGCAGTTCTTC. This gives the protein CASSFSELAGYNEQFF.

The CDR3 protein is CASAGGWDTEAFF. The CDR3 region has the DNA TGTGCCAGCGCCGGGGGCTGGGACACTGAAGCTTTCTTT. The chain couples TRBV27 to TRBJ1-1; possibly TRBD1 for D (6 bases). Germline CDR1 MNHEY, CDR2 SMNVEV (reference sequence). CDR3 length: 13 residues. Trimming removed 8 bases at V and 3 bases at J, with 13 bases between.

Notes on this clone: This CDR3 is also generated by other DNA sequences in the sample. This chain joins TRBV6-5 and TRBJ2-7; 7 bases map to TRBD1. The V gene's germline CDR1 is MNHEY and CDR2 SVGAGI. The CDR3 runs to 14 residues. J gave up 3 bases and V 0 bases, and 2 bases lay outside the gene matches. CDR3 nucleotide sequence: TGTGCCAGCAGTTACTCGGCAGGGGGCTACGAGCAGTACTTC. It specifies CASSYSAGGYEQYF.

This rearrangement joins TRBV7-3 to TRBJ2-3; D is tentatively TRBD1 or TRBD2 (5 bases each). In germline, CDR1 is SGHTA, CDR2 FQGTGA. Trimming took off 2 bases at V and 6 bases at J, with 12 bases between the two ends. This CDR3 is 14 amino acids long. The DNA of the CDR3 is TGTGCCAGCAGCTTAGGGACGCGAGAGGATACGCAGTATTTT. Protein: CASSLGTREDTQYF. Complete variable domain (other parts from reference TRBV7-3 and TRBJ2-3): GAGVSQTPSNKVTEKGKYVELRCDPISGHTALYWYRQSLGQGPEFLIYFQGTGAADDSGLPNDRFFAVRPEGSVSTLKIQRTERGDSAVYLCASSLGTREDTQYFGPGTRLTVL.

This sequence joins TRBV5-8 and TRBJ1-5; no firm D call. The germline CDR1 and CDR2 sequences are SGHTS and YDEGEE. The CDR3 contains 14 residues. V lost 1 base, J lost 7 bases, and 12 bases lay in between. CDR3 nucleotides: TGTGCCAGCAGCTTGAGGTTCCTATCCCAGCCCCAGCATTTT. Protein sequence: CASSLRFLSQPQHF.

There are many counts of this clone. The rearrangement links TRBV14 to TRBJ2-5; 12 bases are shared with TRBD2. Germline values: CDR1 SGHDN, CDR2 FVKESK. The V segment lost 2 bases and the J segment 5 bases; nucleotides outside the gene matches: 6. This CDR3 is built from 16 residues. CDR3: CASSQWTSGKRETQYF. For the CDR3, the DNA is TGTGCCAGCAGCCAATGGACTAGCGGGAAAAGGGAGACCCAGTACTTC.

As for this clone: This specimen includes other DNA sequences encoding the same CDR3. This chain connects TRBV9 to TRBJ2-2; D ambiguous. The germline CDR1 and CDR2 sequences are SGDLS and YYNGEE. This CDR3 spans 14 amino acids. Trimming removed 0 bases at V and 1 base at J, with 4 bases between. In nucleotides, the CDR3 is TGTGCCAGCAGCGTAGGACAGAACACCGGGGAGCTGTTTTTT. Translated: CASSVGQNTGELFF.

The chain employs TRBV5-1 and TRBJ1-2; D is unclear. Germline assignment: CDR1 SGHRS and CDR2 YFSETQ. Trimming removed 4 bases at V and 2 bases at J, with 18 bases between. The CDR3 has 16 amino acids. CDR3 coding DNA: TGCGCCAGCAGCCCCCCCGCAGTCCGATCGAACTATGGCTACACCTTC. This gives the protein CASSPPAVRSNYGYTF.

The genes are TRBV2 and TRBJ2-7, with 7 bases identical to TRBD1. In germline, CDR1 is SNHLY, CDR2 FYNNEI. V trimming: 9 bases; J trimming: 4 bases; junction bases outside the gene matches: 12. The CDR3 totals 14 residues. The CDR3 DNA follows: TGTGCCAGTAGCCCAGACAGGGCCTGGTACGAGCAGTACTTC. Translated, it gives CASSPDRAWYEQYF.

This sequence joins TRBV11-2 and TRBJ2-3; D is unresolved. Trimming stripped 5 bases from V and 5 bases from J, with 8 bases between. The CDR3 has 12 amino acids. Germline V gene data show CDR1 as SGHAT and CDR2 as FQNNGV. Here the CDR3 DNA reads TGTGCCAGCAGCCCCCGAATAGATACGCAGTATTTT. Its translation: CASSPRIDTQYF.

This chain joins TRBV5-6 and TRBJ2-7; no definite D call. The CDR3 runs 15 residues. The V and J ends lost 0 bases and 6 bases respectively, with 16 bases between them. From germline, CDR1 is SGHDT and CDR2 YYEEEE. The CDR3 nucleotides read TGTGCCAGCAGCTTGGTCGTCGCGGCGAGGCGCGAGCAGTACTTC. Its protein is CASSLVVAARREQYF.

The V and J genes are TRBV9 and TRBJ1-1; 10 nucleotides match TRBD1. V shed 4 bases and J 0 bases; nucleotides not matched to a gene: 6. This CDR3 region has 16 residues. Germline V lookup: CDR1 SGDLS, CDR2 YYNGEE. The CDR3 DNA reads TGTGCCAGCAGCCCTGGGACAGGGGTCCTGAACACTGAAGCTTTCTTT. It encodes CASSPGTGVLNTEAFF.

This sequence joins TRBV4-2 and TRBJ2-5; no firm D call. Trimming removed 0 bases from V and 0 bases from J, with 11 bases in between. Germline V gene sequence: CDR1 LGHNA, CDR2 YNFKEQ. This CDR3 contains 16 residues. CDR3 amino acids: CASSQEWGTDQETQYF. CDR3 DNA: TGTGCCAGCAGCCAAGAATGGGGAACAGACCAAGAGACCCAGTACTTC.

This clone was seen more than once but under ten times. The gene calls are TRBV28 and TRBJ1-1; D unresolved. V was trimmed by 6 bases and J by 3 bases, leaving 14 bases between them. Germline assignment: CDR1 MDHEN and CDR2 SYDVKM. This CDR3 is built from 14 residues. CDR3 loop: CASSLRNSYTEAFF. The CDR3 DNA is TGTGCCAGCAGCTTGAGGAACAGCTACACTGAAGCTTTCTTT.

The rearrangement links TRBV4-2 to TRBJ1-6, with 7 nucleotides matching TRBD1. The length of the CDR3 is 16 residues. Trimming removed 1 base from V and 9 bases from J; junction bases left unmatched: 9. Germline values: CDR1 LGHNA, CDR2 YNFKEQ. CDR3 amino acids: CASSQAQGTGGSPLHF. DNA for the CDR3: TGTGCCAGCAGCCAAGCACAGGGGACGGGCGGTTCACCCCTCCACTTT.

Concerning this clone: This sample includes further DNA sequences coding for the same CDR3. The J gene is TRBJ1-2, the V gene TRBV29-1; D remains unclear. Germline values: CDR1 SQVTM, CDR2 ANQGSEA. The CDR3 runs 11 residues. Trimming pared 5 bases from V and 2 bases from J, leaving 6 bases between. CDR3 DNA sequence: TGCAGCGTTTGGGGAAACTATGGCTACACCTTC. Translation: CSVWGNYGYTF.